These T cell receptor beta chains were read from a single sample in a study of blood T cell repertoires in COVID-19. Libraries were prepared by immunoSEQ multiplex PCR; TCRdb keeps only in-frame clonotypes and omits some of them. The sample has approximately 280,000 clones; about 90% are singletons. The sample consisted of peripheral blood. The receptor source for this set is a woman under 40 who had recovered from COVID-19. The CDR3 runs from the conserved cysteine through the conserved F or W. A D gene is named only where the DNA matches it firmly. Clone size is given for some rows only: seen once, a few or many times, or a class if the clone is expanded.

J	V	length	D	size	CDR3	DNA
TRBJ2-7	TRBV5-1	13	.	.	CASTRGASYEQYF	TGCGCCAGCACCCGGGGGGCTTCCTACGAGCAGTACTTC
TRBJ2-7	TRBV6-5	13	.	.	CATSEGTFYEQYF	TGTGCCACCTCTGAGGGGACTTTTTACGAGCAGTACTTC
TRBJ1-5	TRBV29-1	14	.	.	CSVEETVGEQPQHF	TGCAGCGTTGAAGAGACTGTGGGTGAGCAGCCCCAGCATTTT
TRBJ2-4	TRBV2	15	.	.	CASGFEGLAKNIQYF	TGTGCCAGCGGTTTCGAGGGCTTAGCCAAAAACATTCAGTACTTC
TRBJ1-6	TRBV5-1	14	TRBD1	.	CASRTGQSDSPLHF	TGCGCCAGCCGAACGGGACAGAGTGATTCACCCCTCCACTTT
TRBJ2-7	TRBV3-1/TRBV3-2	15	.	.	CASSQMSSASYEQYF	TGTGCCAGCAGCCAAATGTCTAGTGCCTCCTACGAGCAGTACTTC
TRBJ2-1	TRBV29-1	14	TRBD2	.	CSVAGLAEYNEQFF	TGCAGCGTTGCCGGACTAGCGGAATACAATGAGCAGTTCTTC
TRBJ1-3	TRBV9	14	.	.	CASSPRGGRNTIYF	TGTGCCAGCAGCCCCCGCGGGGGCCGGAACACCATATATTTT
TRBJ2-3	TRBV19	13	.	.	CASSIEETDTQYF	TGTGCCAGTAGTATAGAGGAGACAGATACGCAGTATTTT
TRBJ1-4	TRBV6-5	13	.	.	CASSRQENEKLFF	TGTGCCAGCAGCCGTCAGGAAAATGAAAAACTGTTTTTT
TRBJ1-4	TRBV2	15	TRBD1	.	CASSVGGTGNEKLFF	TGTGCCAGCAGTGTCGGCGGGACAGGGAATGAAAAACTGTTTTTT
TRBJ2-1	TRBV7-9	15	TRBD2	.	CASSLISGSHNEQFF	TGTGCCAGCAGCTTAATTAGCGGGAGTCACAATGAGCAGTTCTTC
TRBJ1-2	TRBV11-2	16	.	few	CASSLDGPLLGAGYTF	TGTGCCAGCAGCTTAGATGGACCCCTCTTAGGGGCCGGCTACACCTTC
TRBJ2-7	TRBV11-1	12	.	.	CASTQEGREQYF	TGTGCCAGCACCCAGGAGGGAAGGGAGCAGTACTTC
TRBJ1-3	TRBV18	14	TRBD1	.	CASSPDRGIVTIYF	TGTGCCAGCTCACCAGACAGGGGTATTGTCACCATATATTTT
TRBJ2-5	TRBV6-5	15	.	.	CASLHGAVGQETQYF	TGTGCCAGCCTCCATGGAGCGGTGGGGCAAGAGACCCAGTACTTC
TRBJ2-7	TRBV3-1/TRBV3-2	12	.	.	CASSQRAYEQYF	TGTGCCAGCAGCCAGCGGGCTTACGAGCAGTACTTC
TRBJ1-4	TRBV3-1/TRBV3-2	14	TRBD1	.	CASSWTGENEKLFF	TGTGCCAGCAGCTGGACAGGTGAAAATGAAAAACTGTTTTTT
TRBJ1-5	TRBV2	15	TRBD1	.	CASRRGTGDNQPQHF	TGTGCCAGCAGAAGGGGGACAGGGGATAATCAGCCCCAGCATTTT
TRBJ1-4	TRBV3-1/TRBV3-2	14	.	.	CASSHHGQIEKLFF	TGTGCCAGCAGCCATCATGGACAGATTGAAAAACTGTTTTTT
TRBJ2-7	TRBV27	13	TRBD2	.	CASSSTSGYEQYF	TGTGCCAGCAGTTCCACTAGCGGCTACGAGCAGTACTTC
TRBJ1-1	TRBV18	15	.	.	CASSPGAGADTEAFF	TGTGCCAGCTCACCAGGGGCAGGGGCCGACACTGAAGCTTTCTTT
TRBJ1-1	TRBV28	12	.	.	CASRRGKTEAFF	TGTGCCAGCAGACGGGGAAAGACTGAAGCTTTCTTT
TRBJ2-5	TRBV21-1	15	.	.	CASGRLAGTQETQYF	TGTGCCAGCGGAAGACTAGCGGGAACCCAAGAGACCCAGTACTTC
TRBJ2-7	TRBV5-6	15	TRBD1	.	CASSSGQGGTYEQYF	TGTGCCAGCAGCTCTGGACAGGGTGGAACCTACGAGCAGTACTTC
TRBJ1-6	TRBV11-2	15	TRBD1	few	CASSFRDRPNSPLHF	TGTGCCAGCAGCTTTCGGGACAGGCCTAATTCACCCCTCCACTTT
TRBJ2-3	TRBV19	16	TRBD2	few	CASRQAGGPSTDTQYF	TGTGCCAGTAGACAAGCGGGGGGCCCCAGCACAGATACGCAGTATTTT
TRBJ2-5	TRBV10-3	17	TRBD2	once	CAIRGGSQRGGGETQYF	TGTGCCATCAGGGGAGGGTCCCAGCGGGGGGGCGGAGAGACCCAGTACTTC
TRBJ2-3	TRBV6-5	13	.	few	CASSFQFYDTQYF	TGTGCCAGCAGTTTCCAGTTTTATGATACGCAGTATTTT
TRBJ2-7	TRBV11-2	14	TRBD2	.	CASSPGLPGYEQYF	TGTGCCAGCAGCCCGGGACTACCAGGATACGAGCAGTACTTC
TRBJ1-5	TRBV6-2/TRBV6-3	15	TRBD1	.	CASSYSGTGNQPQHF	TGTGCCAGCAGTTACTCCGGGACAGGGAATCAGCCCCAGCATTTT
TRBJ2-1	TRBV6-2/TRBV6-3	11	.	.	CASSYSSGQFF	TGTGCCAGCAGTTACTCTAGCGGGCAGTTCTTC
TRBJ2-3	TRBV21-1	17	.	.	CASSKARRGDRPDTQYF	TGTGCCAGCAGCAAGGCTAGGCGGGGGGACCGACCGGATACGCAGTATTTT
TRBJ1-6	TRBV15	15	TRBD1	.	CATSSGTGYNSPLHF	TGTGCCACCAGCAGTGGGACAGGCTACAATTCACCCCTCCACTTT
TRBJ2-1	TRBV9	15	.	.	CASSVGSGSYNEQFF	TGTGCCAGCAGCGTAGGGAGCGGCTCCTACAATGAGCAGTTCTTC
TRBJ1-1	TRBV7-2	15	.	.	CASSLERGVYTEAFF	TGTGCCAGCAGCTTAGAGCGGGGAGTGTACACTGAAGCTTTCTTT
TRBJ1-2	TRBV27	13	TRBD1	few	CASSADRVSGYTF	TGTGCCAGCAGTGCGGACAGGGTCAGTGGCTACACCTTC
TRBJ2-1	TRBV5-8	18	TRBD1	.	CASSFGTGGVRTYNEQFF	TGTGCCAGCAGCTTCGGGACAGGGGGAGTCAGGACCTACAATGAGCAGTTCTTC
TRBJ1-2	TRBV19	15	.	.	CASSEDGRANYGYTF	TGTGCCAGTAGTGAGGACGGGAGAGCTAACTATGGCTACACCTTC
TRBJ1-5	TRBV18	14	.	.	CASSPSGGNQPQHF	TGTGCCAGCTCACCATCGGGGGGCAATCAGCCCCAGCATTTT
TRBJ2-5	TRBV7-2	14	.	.	CASSLPGYQETQYF	TGTGCCAGCAGCTTACCTGGCTACCAAGAGACCCAGTACTTC